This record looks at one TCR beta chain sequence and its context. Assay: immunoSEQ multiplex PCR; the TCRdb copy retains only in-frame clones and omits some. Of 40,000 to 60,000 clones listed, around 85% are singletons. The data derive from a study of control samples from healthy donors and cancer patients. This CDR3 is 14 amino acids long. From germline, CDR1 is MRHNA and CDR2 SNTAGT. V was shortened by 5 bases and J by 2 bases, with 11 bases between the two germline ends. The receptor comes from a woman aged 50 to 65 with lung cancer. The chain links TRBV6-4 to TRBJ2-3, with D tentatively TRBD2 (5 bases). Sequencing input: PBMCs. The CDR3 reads CASSLSSTTDTQYF. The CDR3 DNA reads TGTGCCAGCAGTCTTTCTAGCACCACAGATACGCAGTATTTT.